The entry below gives a single TCR beta chain sequence along with its context. This sample was taken from a study of cytomegalovirus exposure and HLA in healthy donors. In the study overall: About 80 million unique TCRs from HLA-typed donors made up an early data release.

Regarding donors, all were healthy bone marrow donors. Vbeta (60) and Jbeta (13) primers were used in the PCR. The repertoire was sequenced with immunoSEQ multiplex PCR; TCRdb's copy has only in-frame clones and lacks some. The listing records about 170,000 clones. V gave up 2 bases and J gave up 7 bases; unmatched junction bases: 5. The CDR3 has 16 residues. Germline V gene data show CDR1 as SGHTA and CDR2 as FQGTGA. The sample consisted of PBMCs. This clonotype was obtained from a woman aged 60-75 years in good health and CMV-seronegative. This chain connects TRBV7-3 to TRBJ1-6, with 10 positions matching TRBD1. The CDR3 DNA sequence: TGTGCCAGCAGCTTAGCCGGGACAGGGGTAAATTCACCCCTCCACTTT. Translation gives CASSLAGTGVNSPLHF.